This TCR beta chain was profiled in a study of graft-versus-host responses after intestinal transplantation. Turning to the study itself: Anti-thymocyte globulin induction was given to all recipients, followed by tacrolimus and steroids for three to four years.

Broader study findings: Allografts carried high graft-versus-host to host-versus-graft clonal ratios in patients having graft-donor T cell macrochimerism. Recipient bone marrow held GvH clones, some seen earlier in ileum or blood.

Generated by immunoSEQ multiplex PCR, the TCRdb table keeps only in-frame clones and is missing some. The sample consists of over 75,000 clones, 88% of them appearing once. V gave up 4 bases and J gave up 6 bases, with 16 bases separating them. The CDR3 spans 14 residues. Germline values: CDR1 SGHAT, CDR2 FQNNGV. About this clone itself: Antigen unknown.

The chain uses TRBV11-2 and TRBJ2-7, with D perhaps matching TRBD1 (6 bases). Specimen: unstimulated CD4+ T cells sorted from spleen or lymph node cells, collected before transplant. This TCR derives from a human donor who was the organ donor for an intestinal transplant. DNA of the CDR3: TGTGCCAGCAGCTCACAGGGTGGGAAGCGCGAGCAGTACTTC. It translates to CASSSQGGKREQYF.